Presented here are 14 T cell receptor beta chains from one specimen sequenced in a study of blood T cell repertoires in COVID-19. Assay used: immunoSEQ multiplex PCR; TCRdb lists only in-frame clones, some missing. The profile covers a few hundred thousand clones, with approximately 80% appearing a single time and approximately 1.5% taken by the ten largest. The specimen was peripheral blood. The receptors here all came from a woman aged 40 to 49 who had recovered from COVID-19.

CDR3 sequence: CASSLQQANTGELFF. DNA for the CDR3: TGCGCCAGCAGCTTGCAACAGGCGAACACCGGGGAGCTGTTTTTT. The chain carries TRBV5-1 and TRBJ2-2; D perhaps matches TRBD1 (5 bases). Trimming took 1 base from V and 0 from J, leaving 7 bases between them. CDR1 SGHRS and CDR2 YFSETQ come from the germline V gene. This CDR3 comprises 15 residues.

Notes on this clone: An end of the junction differs from the germline gene, which may be a read error. The V and J genes are TRBV7-7 and TRBJ2-3; 13 nucleotides line up with TRBD2. Germline V gives CDR1 SSHAT, CDR2 FNYEAQ (reference sequence). This CDR3 is 19 amino acids long. DNA for the CDR3: TGTGCTAGCAGCTTAGGAACTAGCGGGGGGGCGCCTAGCACAGATACGCAGTATTTT. It is translated as CASSLGTSGGAPSTDTQYF.

This chain uses TRBV10-3 with TRBJ1-2; D ambiguous. CDR1 ENHRY and CDR2 SYGVKD come from the germline V gene. V lost 4 bases, J lost 5 bases, and 26 bases lay in between. The CDR3 spans 18 residues. This CDR3 is CAISGESMILASGYGYTF. CDR3 nucleotide sequence: TGTGCCATCAGTGGTGAGTCGATGATACTCGCAAGCGGGTATGGCTACACCTTC.

The gene calls are TRBV9 and TRBJ2-3, with TRBD2 identical over 9 bases. The CDR3 is made up of 15 amino acids. Trimming cost V 2 bases and J 3 bases; bases outside gene matches: 4. The V gene's germline CDR1 is SGDLS and CDR2 YYNGEE. CDR3 amino acids: CASSVAGGVTDTQYF. CDR3 nucleotides: TGTGCCAGCAGCGTTGCGGGGGGGGTAACAGATACGCAGTATTTT.

CDR3 nucleotides: TGCGCCAGCAGCGCTCTTAGCGGGAACACCGGGGAGCTGTTTTTT. Protein: CASSALSGNTGELFF. The J gene is TRBJ2-2, the V gene TRBV5-1; possibly TRBD2 for D (6 bases). CDR1 and CDR2 from the germline V gene are SGHRS and YFSETQ. V was shortened by 4 bases and J by 1 base, with 11 bases between the two germline ends. The CDR3 runs to 15 residues.

V usage is TRBV2 and J usage is TRBJ2-3; 8 nucleotides align to TRBD2. Per the germline V gene, CDR1 is SNHLY and CDR2 is FYNNEI. The CDR3 is 13 amino acids. The V segment lost 7 bases and the J segment 5 bases; nucleotides outside the gene matches: 5. The CDR3 sequence: CASTLADRDTQYF. CDR3 sequence (DNA): TGTGCCAGCACACTAGCGGATAGAGATACGCAGTATTTT.

The gene calls are TRBV30 and TRBJ2-7; 7 bases are shared with TRBD1. J gave up 2 bases and V 3 bases, and 1 base lay outside the gene matches. The CDR3 contains 12 residues. The germline V gene encodes CDR1 GTSNPN and CDR2 SVGIG (reference sequence). CDR3 sequence: CAWRDRAYEQYF. The CDR3 DNA sequence: TGTGCCTGGAGAGACAGGGCCTACGAGCAGTACTTC.

The rearrangement joins TRBV12-3 or TRBV12-4 to TRBJ2-7, with 8 bases identical to TRBD1. There are 13 residues in the CDR3. V was pared by 6 bases and J by 3 bases, with 4 bases of the junction left unmatched. The CDR3 sequence is CASSGQGRYEQYF. For the CDR3, the DNA is TGTGCCAGCAGCGGACAGGGTCGCTACGAGCAGTACTTC.

Written as DNA, the CDR3 is TGTGCCAGCAGCTCCTCGACAGGGGGGGTCACTGAAGCTTTCTTT. It specifies CASSSSTGGVTEAFF. The chain joins TRBV7-3 to TRBJ1-1; 9 bases match TRBD1. Unmatched junction bases numbered 7, after V lost 4 bases and J lost 4 bases. The CDR3 is 15 amino acids. Germline assignment: CDR1 SGHTA and CDR2 FQGTGA.

This clone showed up just once. The rearrangement uses TRBV7-2 and TRBJ1-3; 7 bases fit TRBD1. The V gene end was trimmed by 5 bases and the J gene end by 4 bases; junction bases not matched to a gene: 8. Germline V lookup: CDR1 SGHTA, CDR2 FQGNSA. The CDR3 runs to 15 residues. In nucleotides, the CDR3 is TGTGCCAGCAGCGCGACTCGACAGGGAGGAAACACCATATATTTT. It encodes CASSATRQGGNTIYF.

The genes are TRBV13 and TRBJ2-3; D is unresolved. The V end was cut by 4 bases, the J end by 4 bases, with 18 bases between. CDR3 length: 16 amino acids. Germline assignment: CDR1 PRHDT and CDR2 FYEKMQ (reference sequence). In DNA, the CDR3 is TGTGCCAGCAGCTCCCGGGTGGGTGACGGCGCAGATACGCAGTATTTT. Amino acids: CASSSRVGDGADTQYF.

The V gene is TRBV21-1, the J gene TRBJ1-1. TRBV21-1 is noted as a pseudogene. CDR3 length: 16 residues. CDR3 nucleotide sequence: TGTGCCAGCAGCAAAGTGAGGGAGGGTCCCAACACTGAAGCTTTCTTT. This encodes CASSKVREGPNTEAFF.

The CDR3 spells CSALGGSYNEQFF. The CDR3 coding sequence is TGCAGCGCTCTAGGAGGGTCCTACAATGAGCAGTTCTTC. V gene TRBV29-1 combines with J gene TRBJ2-1, with a weak D call TRBD2 (6 bases). Trimming removed 7 bases from V and 1 base from J, with 11 bases in between. This CDR3 region has 13 residues. CDR1 SQVTM and CDR2 ANQGSEA come from the germline V gene.

J is TRBJ2-3 and V is TRBV4-3, with a tentative D call TRBD1 (6 bases). The V gene lost 4 bases and the J gene lost 1 base, with 12 bases spanning the gap. Germline V gene lookup returns CDR1 LGHNA and CDR2 YSLEER. This CDR3 has 15 residues. The CDR3 loop reads CASSLDRFGTDTQYF. CDR3 nucleotide sequence: TGCGCCAGCAGCCTTGACAGGTTCGGCACAGATACGCAGTATTTT.